The subject of this entry is one TCR beta chain. The antigen is unknown. This sample stems from a study of CD8 T cells in ankylosing spondylitis. Study findings and constraints: Existing reports had already noted some motif variants in reactive arthritis synovial fluid and blood. A CD8+ phenotype characterized the disease-linked clones, which were relatively rare in peripheral blood. A TCR beta motif of several highly homologous variants appeared characteristic of ankylosing spondylitis blood.

The authors made TCR beta libraries by quantitative 5'-RACE with molecular barcodes. TCRdb used MiXCR to reprocess the 5' RACE reads, holding one entry per CDR3 protein. Of approximately 180,000 distinct CDR3 sequences listed, over 15% are singletons. The length of the CDR3 is 13 residues. Deletions cut 8 bases from V and 5 bases from J, with 12 bases between. Looked up from germline, CDR1 is SNHLY and CDR2 is FYNNEI. Sequencing was performed on blood, either unsorted or a sorted T cell fraction (not recorded which). The chain employs TRBV2 and TRBJ2-2; D is perhaps TRBD1 (6 bases). The receptor's source is a male donor aged 10 to 30 with ankylosing spondylitis or in good health (not recorded which). The CDR3 is CASLIQGTGELFF. The CDR3 coding sequence is TGTGCCAGCTTGATTCAGGGGACCGGGGAGCTGTTTTTT. Full variable domain (outside the CDR3, taken from reference TRBV2 and TRBJ2-2): EPEVTQTPSHQVTQMGQEVILRCVPISNHLYFYWYRQILGQKVEFLVSFYNNEISEKSEIFDDQFSVERPDGSNFTLKIRSTKLEDSAMYFCASLIQGTGELFFGEGSRLTVL.